This entry lists 26 T cell receptor beta chains sequenced from one sample in a study of relationships among human T cell subsets. CD4+CD25-CD294+ Th2 cells were bead-selected for CD294 once CD4+CD56+ natural killer T cells were depleted. Semiquantitative ARM-PCR amplified T cell receptor alpha and beta CDR3 regions from mRNA. ARM-PCR used tagged nested gene-specific primers, then communal superprimers for exponential amplification. From the multiplex PCR reads, TCRdb called clonotypes with MiXCR, one entry per CDR3 protein. This sample yields about 4,000 distinct CDR3 sequences, of which just over 50% are seen a single time; about 2.8% belongs to the top ten. The sample comprised CD4+ Th2 cells sorted from blood. The receptors stem from a man aged 40-49 years in good health.

This rearrangement joins TRBV20-1 to TRBJ2-1, with TRBD2 matching 7 bases. This CDR3 region has 13 residues. Germline V CDR1 and CDR2: DFQATT, SNEGSKA (reference sequence). The CDR3 coding sequence is TGCAGCCAGAGCGGGGCTGCCTACAATGAGCAGTTCTTC. Translating gives CSQSGAAYNEQFF.

The chain employs TRBV20-1 and TRBJ1-1, with TRBD1 matching over 8 bases. Germline V gene lookup returns CDR1 DFQATT and CDR2 SNEGSKA (reference sequence). This CDR3 comprises 12 residues. J gave up 3 bases and V 6 bases, and 3 bases lay outside the gene matches. The CDR3 DNA reads TGCAGTGCCAGACAGGGGTACACTGAAGCTTTCTTT. This gives the protein CSARQGYTEAFF.

The chain is built from TRBV20-1 and TRBJ2-4; TRBD1 aligns across 9 bases. Looked up from germline, CDR1 is DFQATT and CDR2 is SNEGSKA (reference sequence). CDR3 length equals 14 residues. Germline trimming cut 0 bases from V and 4 bases from J; bases unmatched to any gene: 1. As DNA, the CDR3 is TGCAGTGCTAGAGAAGGGACAGGGAAAAACATTCAGTACTTC. It encodes CSAREGTGKNIQYF.

The chain uses TRBV20-1 and TRBJ1-2; D gene ambiguous. Deletions cut 6 bases from V and 8 bases from J, with 19 bases between. This CDR3 is built from 13 residues. CDR1 DFQATT and CDR2 SNEGSKA come from the germline V gene (reference sequence). The CDR3 is CSAPTDGLGGYTF. As DNA, the CDR3 is TGCAGTGCCCCTACGGACGGACTTGGAGGCTACACCTTC.

To note about this clonotype: One end of the junction is discordant with germline, which a read error may explain. The chain carries TRBV11-2 and TRBJ2-7; D might be TRBD1 (6 bases). The CDR3 extends over 14 amino acids. Germline V CDR1 and CDR2: SGHAT, FQNNGV. CDR3 DNA sequence: TGTGCCAGCAGCCAATGGGACAATTCCTACGAGCAGTGCTTC. Encoded protein: CASSQWDNSYEQCF.

This sequence joins TRBV6-6 and TRBJ2-1; D possibly corresponds to TRBD1 (5 bases). The CDR3 totals 14 residues. In germline, CDR1 is MNHNY, CDR2 SVGAGI (reference sequence). The V and J ends lost 8 bases and 6 bases respectively, with 17 bases between them. The chain's CDR3 is CASPTGESGNEQFF. CDR3 in DNA: TGTGCCAGCCCAACAGGTGAGAGTGGCAATGAGCAGTTCTTC.

Within the sample, this clonotype is large. The V gene is TRBV10-3, the J gene TRBJ2-7; 8 bases are shared with TRBD1. Germline CDR1 reads ENHRY; CDR2 reads SYGVKD. This CDR3 contains 12 residues. Trimming took 11 bases from V and 5 from J; bases not matched to a gene: 8. For the CDR3, the DNA is TGTGCCGCACAGGGGGGCAACGACGAGCAGTACTTC. Translation: CAAQGGNDEQYF.

This clonotype was counted only a few times. V is TRBV5-1 and J is TRBJ2-5; TRBD2 agrees at 7 bases. J gave up 2 bases and V 4 bases, and 8 bases lay outside the gene matches. The CDR3 loop spans 15 amino acids. CDR1 SGHRS and CDR2 YFSETQ come from the germline V gene. The CDR3 loop is CASSTGRDGQETQYF. In DNA form, the CDR3 reads TGCGCCAGCAGCACGGGGAGGGACGGACAAGAGACCCAGTACTTC.

This clonotype was counted between two and nine times. V is TRBV4-2 and J is TRBJ1-2, with 8 bases fitting TRBD1. The CDR3 spans 16 residues. J gave up 1 base and V 1 base, and 5 bases lay outside the gene matches. Germline values: CDR1 LGHNA, CDR2 YNFKEQ. CDR3 in amino acids: CASSQAWTGINYGYTF. For the CDR3, the DNA is TGTGCCAGCAGCCAAGCTTGGACAGGGATTAACTATGGCTACACCTTC.

A few counts support this clonotype. V gene TRBV28 combines with J gene TRBJ2-6; 8 bases match TRBD2. Trimming removed 10 bases from V and 4 bases from J; junction bases left unmatched: 9. Germline V lookup: CDR1 MDHEN, CDR2 SYDVKM. The CDR3 is 15 amino acids. CDR3 sequence: CATGTRVLGANVLTF. The DNA of the CDR3 is TGTGCCACAGGGACTAGGGTACTCGGGGCCAACGTCCTGACTTTC.

This clonotype was detected only once. This chain joins TRBV7-9 and TRBJ2-5, with a possible D match to TRBD1 (6 bases). Germline V gives CDR1 SEHNR, CDR2 FQNEAQ (reference sequence). This CDR3 contains 15 residues. Trimming took off 4 bases at V and 1 base at J, with 13 bases between the two ends. CDR3 sequence (DNA): TGTGCCAGCAGCTCGTGGACAGTACCCCAAGAGACCCAGTACTTC. As protein: CASSSWTVPQETQYF.

This clonotype was detected only once. V and J are TRBV28 and TRBJ2-6; 7 bases map to TRBD1. Losses at the gene ends were 6 bases for V and 3 bases for J; bases not matched to a gene: 17. The CDR3 contains 19 residues. Germline CDR1 MDHEN, CDR2 SYDVKM. The DNA for the CDR3 is TGTGCCAGCAGACGCGCAGGGGGTGGCCTATCGGTTGGGGCCAACGTCCTGACTTTC. Translated: CASRRAGGGLSVGANVLTF.

The rearrangement links TRBV7-8 to TRBJ2-5; 10 bases are shared with TRBD1. Germline-derived CDR1 and CDR2 are SGHVS and FQNEAQ. CDR3 length: 17 residues. V lost 1 base, J lost 5 bases, and 10 bases stayed unmatched. The chain's CDR3 is CASSLGNRDRGRETQYF. CDR3 sequence (DNA): TGTGCCAGCAGCTTAGGCAACCGGGACAGGGGTCGGGAGACCCAGTACTTC.

This clonotype was detected a few times. This chain links TRBV28 with TRBJ2-4, with TRBD1 as a possible D gene (6 bases). The CDR3 consists of 15 residues. V was pared by 3 bases and J by 8 bases, with 17 bases between. The germline V gene has CDR1 MDHEN and CDR2 SYDVKM. DNA for the CDR3: TGTGCCAGCAGTTTCCCCACAGGACAGAAGGACATTCAGTACTTC. Encoded protein: CASSFPTGQKDIQYF.

Concerning this clonotype: One end of the junction does not line up with germline, which may come from a read error. V and J are TRBV5-4 and TRBJ2-1; unclear D gene. CDR3 length: 14 residues. Germline loops: CDR1 SGHNT, CDR2 YYREEE (reference sequence). CDR3 nucleotides: TGCGCCAGCAGCGTGCAAAGCTCCTACAATGAGCAGTTCTTC. Translating it yields CASSVQSSYNEQFF.

V usage is TRBV2 and J usage is TRBJ2-7; TRBD2 aligns across 8 bases. From germline, CDR1 is SNHLY and CDR2 FYNNEI. V shed 3 bases and J 0 bases; nucleotides not matched to a gene: 4. The CDR3 totals 15 residues. The CDR3 sequence is CASSDTGGSSYEQYF. The CDR3 coding sequence is TGTGCCAGCAGTGACACGGGGGGGAGCTCCTACGAGCAGTACTTC.

This clonotype was detected a few times. The rearrangement joins TRBV12-3 or TRBV12-4 to TRBJ2-4; D not resolved. Trimming pared 1 base from V and 3 bases from J, leaving 10 bases between. This CDR3 region has 15 residues. DNA for the CDR3: TGTGCCAGCAGTTTAGAAGGCGGAGTCAAAAACATTCAGTACTTC. Translation: CASSLEGGVKNIQYF.

The genes are TRBV7-9 and TRBJ1-6; tentative D call: TRBD1 (5 bases). The germline CDR1 and CDR2 sequences are SEHNR and FQNEAQ (reference sequence). This CDR3 has 15 amino acids. V shed 5 bases and J shed 7 bases, with 15 bases lying between them. CDR3 nucleotides: TGTGCCAGCAGCCCCACCGGGGGAGACAATTCACCCCTCCACTTT. It codes for CASSPTGGDNSPLHF.

On this clonotype itself: This CDR3 fails to terminate in the conserved phenylalanine or tryptophan, so it likely reflects a read error. This chain uses TRBV7-9 with TRBJ2-7; 11 bases are a match to TRBD1. The V gene end was trimmed by 5 bases and the J gene end by 3 bases; junction bases not matched to a gene: 3. In germline, CDR1 is SEHNR, CDR2 FQNEAQ (reference sequence). This CDR3 is built from 14 residues. CDR3 region: CASSPGTGGYEQYS. CDR3 nucleotides: TGTGCCAGCAGCCCCGGGACAGGGGGCTACGAGCAGTACTCC.

The genes are TRBV20-1 and TRBJ2-5, with D unresolved. Germline-derived CDR1 and CDR2 are DFQATT and SNEGSKA (reference sequence). V lost 6 bases and J 0 bases, leaving 11 bases between the germline ends. CDR3 length: 13 amino acids. CDR3 nucleotide sequence: TGCAGTGCAACGACTGGAAACCAAGAGACCCAGTACTTC. Translated, it gives CSATTGNQETQYF.

The rearrangement joins TRBV5-1 to TRBJ2-5, with unresolved D. The germline V gene has CDR1 SGHRS and CDR2 YFSETQ. The CDR3 runs 13 residues. V shed 2 bases and J shed 2 bases, with 7 bases lying between them. The CDR3 loop is CASSFGQQETQYF. The DNA for the CDR3 is TGCGCCAGCAGCTTCGGGCAGCAAGAGACCCAGTACTTC. The full variable domain, its missing parts supplied by reference TRBV5-1 and TRBJ2-5, is KAGVTQTPRYLIKTRGQQVTLSCSPISGHRSVSWYQQTPGQGLQFLFEYFSETQRNKGNFPGRFSGRQFSNSRSEMNVSTLELGDSALYLCASSFGQQETQYFGPGTRLLVL.

The chain links TRBV28 to TRBJ1-6; perhaps TRBD1 as D (5 bases). Germline V gene lookup returns CDR1 MDHEN and CDR2 SYDVKM. CDR3 size: 14 residues. Trimming left V 5 bases short and J 8 bases short, with 13 bases between. CDR3 sequence (DNA): TGTGCCAGCAGTCCTCCCGGGGCGCATTCACCCCTCCACTTT. Translation: CASSPPGAHSPLHF. Based on the CDR3 plus reference TRBV28 and TRBJ1-6, the full variable domain is DVKVTQSSRYLVKRTGEKVFLECVQDMDHENMFWYRQDPGLGLRLIYFSYDVKMKEKGDIPEGYSVSREKKERFSLILESASTNQTSMYLCASSPPGAHSPLHFGNGTRLTVT.

The J gene is TRBJ1-1, the V gene TRBV6-6; 8 bases line up with TRBD1. V shed 0 bases, J shed 5 bases, and the junction held 5 bases outside the gene matches. Per the germline V gene, CDR1 is MNHNY and CDR2 is SVGAGI (reference sequence). The CDR3 totals 15 residues. The CDR3 DNA reads as TGTGCCAGCAGTTACTCAGACAGGGGCAGTACTGAAGCTTTCTTT. Translation: CASSYSDRGSTEAFF.

This chain joins TRBV13 and TRBJ1-3, with a weak D call TRBD1 (6 bases). The V and J ends lost 6 bases and 0 bases respectively, with 9 bases between them. The CDR3 covers 14 residues. Germline V lookup: CDR1 PRHDT, CDR2 FYEKMQ (reference sequence). The CDR3 region is CASRTGGSGNTIYF. CDR3 sequence (DNA): TGTGCCAGCAGGACAGGCGGCTCTGGAAACACCATATATTTT. Full variable domain (outside the CDR3, taken from reference TRBV13 and TRBJ1-3): AAGVIQSPRHLIKEKRETATLKCYPIPRHDTVYWYQQGPGQDPQFLISFYEKMQSDKGSIPDRFSAQQFSDYHSELNMSSLELGDSALYFCASRTGGSGNTIYFGEGSWLTVV.

This sequence joins TRBV18 and TRBJ1-2; no clear D. Trimming took 2 bases from V and 3 from J, leaving 22 bases between them. Per the germline V gene, CDR1 is KGHSH and CDR2 is LQKENI. This CDR3 contains 18 residues. The CDR3 loop is CASSPSIVEANADYGYTF. The CDR3 DNA reads as TGTGCCAGCTCACCAAGTATAGTTGAAGCCAACGCCGACTATGGCTACACCTTC.

The V gene is TRBV7-9, the J gene TRBJ2-6; tentatively, D is TRBD1 (5 bases). The V gene's germline CDR1 is SEHNR and CDR2 FQNEAQ (reference sequence). This CDR3 is built from 18 residues. V was clipped by 4 bases and J by 0 bases, with 16 bases between them. The CDR3 loop is CASSSGPGSSSGANVLTF. As DNA, the CDR3 is TGTGCCAGCAGCTCCGGACCAGGGTCAAGCTCTGGGGCCAACGTCCTGACTTTC.